This T cell receptor beta chain derives from a study of cytomegalovirus exposure and HLA in healthy donors. Study-level findings and limits: Several of the most significant clusters were apparently associated with common viral pathogens in a later analysis.

In the case of this clone: Its matching antigen is unknown. This sample includes further DNA sequences coding for the same CDR3.

V shed 2 bases and J 4 bases; nucleotides not matched to a gene: 7. The CDR3 has 16 amino acids. Germline V gene lookup returns CDR1 SGDLS and CDR2 YYNGEE. With 60 Vbeta and 13 Jbeta primers, the PCR was carried out. Per the study methods: In a later analysis, of around 83 million unique beta chains, roughly 10 million appeared in at least two donors. Some clones are missing from TCRdb's copy, which holds only in-frame ones; the method was immunoSEQ multiplex PCR. The V and J calls and clone size come from that table; D and trimming were worked out from the DNA. The sample shows about 120,000 clones, about 73% of them seen only once.

Sample: PBMCs. The receptor's source is a woman aged 40-49 years in good health and CMV-seronegative. The V call is TRBV9, the J call TRBJ2-1; 9 bases align to TRBD1. The CDR3 DNA sequence: TGTGCCAGCAGCGTGGCCGGGACAGGGACATACAATGAGCAGTTCTTC. It translates to CASSVAGTGTYNEQFF.